Presented here are 9 T cell receptor beta chains from one specimen sequenced in a study of OX40 agonist ivuxolimab in advanced cancers. Sequencing was performed with immunoSEQ multiplex PCR; in TCRdb, only in-frame clones are kept and a portion is missing. The table has 60,000 to 85,000 clones, over 70% seen once. Here the sequenced sample was CD4+ or CD8+ T cells sorted from blood, taken in a trial of the OX40 agonist ivuxolimab. These TCRs come from an adult with an advanced solid tumor such as melanoma, head and neck, liver or kidney cancer.

The count of this clone is one. This chain's CDR3 is CASSLVGQPYEQYF. CDR3 DNA sequence: TGTGCCAGCAGCTTAGTGGGACAGCCCTACGAGCAGTACTTC. V gene TRBV11-2 combines with J gene TRBJ2-7; 7 bases line up with TRBD1. The J segment lost 2 bases and the V segment lost 1 base, leaving 2 bases of the junction unmatched. The CDR3 extends over 14 amino acids. Germline values: CDR1 SGHAT, CDR2 FQNNGV.

This clone was detected only once. The J gene is TRBJ2-5, the V gene TRBV28; no definite D call. CDR1 is MDHEN, CDR2 SYDVKM, per germline. Between the trimmed V and J ends, which lost 7 bases and 0 bases, there was a span of 12 bases. CDR3 length: 14 amino acids. The CDR3 here is CASKLGRNQETQYF. The DNA of the CDR3 is TGTGCCAGCAAGCTAGGCAGAAACCAAGAGACCCAGTACTTC.

V is TRBV6-1 and J is TRBJ2-5; D is unclear. Germline V gene lookup returns CDR1 MNHNS and CDR2 SASEGT. The CDR3 extends over 13 amino acids. V lost 6 bases and J lost 2, with 10 bases in between. The chain's CDR3 is CASRTVGQETQYF. The CDR3 DNA is TGTGCCAGCAGGACCGTAGGTCAAGAGACCCAGTACTTC.

V usage is TRBV19 and J usage is TRBJ1-2; TRBD1 matches 10 bases. From germline, CDR1 is LNHDA and CDR2 SQIVND (reference sequence). The CDR3 contains 15 residues. After removal of 5 bases from V and 4 bases from J, the junction contained 7 bases not matched to a gene. CDR3 DNA sequence: TGTGCCAGTAGTGTCCGGACAGGGGGAATCTATGGCTACACCTTC. This translates into CASSVRTGGIYGYTF.

The chain couples TRBV7-3 to TRBJ2-7; TRBD2 is a possible D gene (6 bases). Trimming removed 1 base at V and 2 bases at J, with 12 bases between. The CDR3 covers 15 residues. CDR1 is SGHTA and CDR2 is FQGTGA in the germline V gene. CDR3 sequence reads: CASSLNPGTAYEQYF. CDR3 in DNA: TGTGCCAGCAGCTTAAACCCCGGGACTGCCTACGAGCAGTACTTC.

The CDR3: CASTRDINYGYTF. The CDR3 coding sequence is TGCGCCAGCACCCGGGATATTAACTATGGCTACACCTTC. The rearrangement links TRBV5-1 to TRBJ1-2; D unresolved. CDR3 length: 13 amino acids. Deletions cut 6 bases from V and 1 base from J, with 10 bases between. CDR1 is SGHRS and CDR2 is YFSETQ in the germline V gene.

The V call is TRBV5-8, the J call TRBJ2-7; TRBD2 agrees at 7 bases. CDR3 length: 13 residues. Germline V gene data show CDR1 as SGHTS and CDR2 as YDEGEE. V lost 0 bases and J lost 4; bases outside the gene matches: 1. The CDR3 sequence: CASSLGEGYEQYF. CDR3 bases: TGTGCCAGCAGCTTGGGGGAGGGGTACGAGCAGTACTTC.

The chain employs TRBV18 and TRBJ2-7; 8 bases are a match to TRBD1. Germline V gene lookup returns CDR1 KGHSH and CDR2 LQKENI. V was clipped by 1 base and J by 0 bases; unmatched bases: 5. The CDR3 consists of 16 residues. The CDR3 sequence: CASSPLGQGLSYEQYF. The CDR3 DNA reads as TGTGCCAGCTCACCACTTGGACAGGGTCTCTCCTACGAGCAGTACTTC.

V and J are TRBV6-5 and TRBJ2-7; TRBD1 agrees at 8 bases. The V segment lost 2 bases and the J segment 3 bases; nucleotides outside the gene matches: 6. This CDR3 is built from 15 residues. Germline CDR1 MNHEY, CDR2 SVGAGI. The CDR3 DNA is TGTGCCAGCAGTTACGTCGGGACAGGTCGCTACGAGCAGTACTTC. It translates to CASSYVGTGRYEQYF.